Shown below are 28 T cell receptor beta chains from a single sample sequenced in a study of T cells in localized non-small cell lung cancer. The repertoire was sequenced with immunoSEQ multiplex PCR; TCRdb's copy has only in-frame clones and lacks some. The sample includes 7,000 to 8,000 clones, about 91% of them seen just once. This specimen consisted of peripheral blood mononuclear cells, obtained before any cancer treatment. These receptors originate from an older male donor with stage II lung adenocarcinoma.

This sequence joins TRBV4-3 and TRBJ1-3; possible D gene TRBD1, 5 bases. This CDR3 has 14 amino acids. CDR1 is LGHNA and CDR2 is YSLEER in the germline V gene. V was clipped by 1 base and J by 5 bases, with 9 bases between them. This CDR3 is CASSQGGPRNTIYF. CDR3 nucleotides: TGCGCCAGCAGCCAAGGGGGACCCCGAAACACCATATATTTT.

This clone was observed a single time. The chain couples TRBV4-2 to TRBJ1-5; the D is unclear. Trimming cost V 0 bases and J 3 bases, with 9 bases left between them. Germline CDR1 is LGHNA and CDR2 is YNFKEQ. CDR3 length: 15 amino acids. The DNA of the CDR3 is TGTGCCAGCAGCCAAGATCCAGGTATCAATCAGCCCCAGCATTTT. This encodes CASSQDPGINQPQHF.

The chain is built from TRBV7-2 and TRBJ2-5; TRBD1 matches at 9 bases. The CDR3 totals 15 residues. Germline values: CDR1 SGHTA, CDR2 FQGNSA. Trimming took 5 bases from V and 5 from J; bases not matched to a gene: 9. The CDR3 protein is CASSLLTGGYETQYF. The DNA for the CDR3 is TGTGCCAGCAGCCTCCTGACAGGGGGGTACGAGACCCAGTACTTC.

The CDR3 bases are TGTGCCAGCGGGAGGGGAGACCGGTATGGCTACACCTTC. Translating it yields CASGRGDRYGYTF. The gene calls are TRBV9 and TRBJ1-2; tentative D call: TRBD1 (5 bases). Trimming took 7 bases from V and 5 from J, leaving 15 bases between them. This CDR3 is built from 13 residues. Germline CDR1 is SGDLS and CDR2 is YYNGEE.

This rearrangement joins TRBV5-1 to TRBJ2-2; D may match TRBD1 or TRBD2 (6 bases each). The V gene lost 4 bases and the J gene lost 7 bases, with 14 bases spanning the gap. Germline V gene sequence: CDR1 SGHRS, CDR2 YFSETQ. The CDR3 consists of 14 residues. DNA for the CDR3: TGCGCCAGCAGCCGGGGGCCTGAGAGCGGGGAGCTGTTTTTT. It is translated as CASSRGPESGELFF.

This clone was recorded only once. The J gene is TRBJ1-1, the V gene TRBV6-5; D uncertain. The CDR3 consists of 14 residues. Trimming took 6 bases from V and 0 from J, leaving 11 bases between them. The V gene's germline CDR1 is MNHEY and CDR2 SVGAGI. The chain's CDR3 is CASSLDEVNTEAFF. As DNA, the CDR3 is TGTGCCAGCAGCTTGGACGAGGTGAACACTGAAGCTTTCTTT.

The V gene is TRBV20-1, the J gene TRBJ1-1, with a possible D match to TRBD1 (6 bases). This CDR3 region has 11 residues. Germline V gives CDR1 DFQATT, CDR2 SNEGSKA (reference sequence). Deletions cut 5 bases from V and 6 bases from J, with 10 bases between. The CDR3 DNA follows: TGCAGTGCTCTACAGGGCCCTGAAGCTTTCTTT. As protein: CSALQGPEAFF.

The CDR3 reads CATGGGRRTEAFF. The CDR3 coding sequence is TGCGCCACCGGGGGGGGGCGCCGTACTGAAGCTTTCTTT. This chain joins TRBV4-3 and TRBJ1-1, with D possibly TRBD1 on 6 matching bases. Between the trimmed V and J ends, which lost 10 bases and 5 bases, there was a span of 17 bases. Germline-derived CDR1 and CDR2 are LGHNA and YSLEER. The CDR3 runs 13 residues.

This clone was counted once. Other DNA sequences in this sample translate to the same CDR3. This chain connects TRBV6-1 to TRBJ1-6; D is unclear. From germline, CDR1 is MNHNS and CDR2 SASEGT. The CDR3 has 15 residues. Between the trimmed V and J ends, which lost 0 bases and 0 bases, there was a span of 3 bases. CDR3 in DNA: TGTGCCAGCAGTGAAGCAGGCTCCTATAATTCACCCCTCCACTTT. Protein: CASSEAGSYNSPLHF.

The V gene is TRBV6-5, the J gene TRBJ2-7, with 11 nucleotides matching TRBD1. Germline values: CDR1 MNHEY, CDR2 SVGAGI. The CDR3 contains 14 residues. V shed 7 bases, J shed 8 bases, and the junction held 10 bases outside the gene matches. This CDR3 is CASNRDRGSSKQYF. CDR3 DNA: TGTGCCAGCAACCGGGACAGGGGGAGTTCAAAGCAGTACTTC.

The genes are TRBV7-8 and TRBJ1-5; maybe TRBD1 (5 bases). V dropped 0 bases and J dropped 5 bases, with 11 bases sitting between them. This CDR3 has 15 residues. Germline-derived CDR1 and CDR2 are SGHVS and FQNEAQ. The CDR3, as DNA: TGTGCCAGCAGCTTAGCGGGGACTGTTCATCAGCCCCAGCATTTT. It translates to CASSLAGTVHQPQHF.

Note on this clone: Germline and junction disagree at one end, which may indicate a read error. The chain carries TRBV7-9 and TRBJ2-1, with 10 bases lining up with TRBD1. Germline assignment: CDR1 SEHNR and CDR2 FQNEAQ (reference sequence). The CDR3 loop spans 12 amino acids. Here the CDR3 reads CASSLGQGRGVF. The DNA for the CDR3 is TGTGCCAGCAGCTTGGGACAGGGGAGAGGGGTCTTC.

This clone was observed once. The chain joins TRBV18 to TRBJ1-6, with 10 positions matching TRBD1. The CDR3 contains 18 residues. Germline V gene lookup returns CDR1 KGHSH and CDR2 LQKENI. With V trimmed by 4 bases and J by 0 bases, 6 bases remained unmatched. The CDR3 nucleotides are TGTGCCAGCTCACTCGGGACAGGGGAAGGCTCCTATAATTCACCCCTCCACTTT. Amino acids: CASSLGTGEGSYNSPLHF. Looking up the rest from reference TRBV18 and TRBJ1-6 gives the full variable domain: NAGVMQNPRHLVRRRGQEARLRCSPMKGHSHVYWYRQLPEEGLKFMVYLQKENIIDESGMPKERFSAEFPKEGPSILRIQQVVRGDSAAYFCASSLGTGEGSYNSPLHFGNGTRLTVT.

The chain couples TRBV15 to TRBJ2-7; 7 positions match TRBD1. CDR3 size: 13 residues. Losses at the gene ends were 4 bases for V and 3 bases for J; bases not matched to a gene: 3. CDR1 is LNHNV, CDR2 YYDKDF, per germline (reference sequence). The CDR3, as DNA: TGTGCCACCAGCACGGGACAGTACTACGAGCAGTACTTC. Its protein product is CATSTGQYYEQYF.

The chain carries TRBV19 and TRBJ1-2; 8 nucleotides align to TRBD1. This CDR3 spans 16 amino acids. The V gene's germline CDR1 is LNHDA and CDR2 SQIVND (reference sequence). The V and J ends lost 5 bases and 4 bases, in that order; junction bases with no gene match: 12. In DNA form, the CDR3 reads TGTGCCAGTAGTCCGGCCGGACAGGGCCTCATCTATGGCTACACCTTC. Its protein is CASSPAGQGLIYGYTF.

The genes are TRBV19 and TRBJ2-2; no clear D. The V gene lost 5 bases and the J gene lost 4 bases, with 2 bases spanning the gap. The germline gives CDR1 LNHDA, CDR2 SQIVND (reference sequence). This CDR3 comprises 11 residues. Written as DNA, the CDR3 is TGTGCCAGTAGTTTCACCGGGGAGCTGTTTTTT. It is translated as CASSFTGELFF.

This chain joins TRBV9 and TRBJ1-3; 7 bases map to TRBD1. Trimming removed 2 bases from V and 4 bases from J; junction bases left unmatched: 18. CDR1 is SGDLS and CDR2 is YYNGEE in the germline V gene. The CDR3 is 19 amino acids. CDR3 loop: CASSVRASPYRGLGNTIYF. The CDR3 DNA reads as TGTGCCAGCAGCGTCCGGGCGTCTCCCTACAGGGGATTGGGAAACACCATATATTTT.

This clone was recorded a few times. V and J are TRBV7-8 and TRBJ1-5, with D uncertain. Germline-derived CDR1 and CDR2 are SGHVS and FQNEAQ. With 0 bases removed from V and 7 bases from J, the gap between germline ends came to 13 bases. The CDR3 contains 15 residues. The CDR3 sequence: CASSLAPGREQPQHF. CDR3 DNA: TGTGCCAGCAGCTTAGCTCCCGGGAGGGAGCAGCCCCAGCATTTT. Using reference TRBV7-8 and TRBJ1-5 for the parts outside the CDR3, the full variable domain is GAGVSQSPRYKVAKRGQDVALRCDPISGHVSLFWYQQALGQGPEFLTYFQNEAQLDKSGLPSDRFFAERPEGSVSTLKIQRTQQEDSAVYLCASSLAPGREQPQHFGDGTRLSIL.

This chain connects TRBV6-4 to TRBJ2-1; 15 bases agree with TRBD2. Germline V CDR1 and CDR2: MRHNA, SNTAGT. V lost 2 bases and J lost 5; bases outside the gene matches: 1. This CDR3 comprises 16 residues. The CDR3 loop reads CASSDGTSGGNNEQFF. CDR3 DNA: TGTGCCAGCAGTGACGGGACTAGCGGGGGGAACAATGAGCAGTTCTTC.

CDR3 region: CASSPSGGNQPQHF. CDR3 coding DNA: TGTGCCAGCAGCCCCTCAGGGGGCAATCAGCCCCAGCATTTT. The V gene is TRBV7-2, the J gene TRBJ1-5; perhaps TRBD1 as D (6 bases). Germline-derived CDR1 and CDR2 are SGHTA and FQGNSA. This CDR3 comprises 14 residues. V shed 5 bases and J shed 2 bases, with 10 bases lying between them.

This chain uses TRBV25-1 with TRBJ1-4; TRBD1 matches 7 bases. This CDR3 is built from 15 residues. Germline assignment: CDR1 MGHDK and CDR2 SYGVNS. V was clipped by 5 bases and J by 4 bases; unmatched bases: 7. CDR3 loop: CASSPPGQINEKLFF. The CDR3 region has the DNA TGTGCCAGCAGTCCTCCGGGACAGATTAATGAAAAACTGTTTTTT.

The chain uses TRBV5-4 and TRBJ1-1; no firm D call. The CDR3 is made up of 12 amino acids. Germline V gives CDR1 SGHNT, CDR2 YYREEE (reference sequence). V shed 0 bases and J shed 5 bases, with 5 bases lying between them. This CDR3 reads CASSLDGTEAFF. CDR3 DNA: TGTGCCAGCAGCTTGGACGGGACTGAAGCTTTCTTT.

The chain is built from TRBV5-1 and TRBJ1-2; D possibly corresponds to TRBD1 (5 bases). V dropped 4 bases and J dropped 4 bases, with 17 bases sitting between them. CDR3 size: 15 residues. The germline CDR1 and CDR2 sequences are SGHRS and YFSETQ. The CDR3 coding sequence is TGCGCCAGCAGCCCGGGACGGGGGGACGCCTATGGCTACACCTTC. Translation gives CASSPGRGDAYGYTF. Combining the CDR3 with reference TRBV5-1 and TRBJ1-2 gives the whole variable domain KAGVTQTPRYLIKTRGQQVTLSCSPISGHRSVSWYQQTPGQGLQFLFEYFSETQRNKGNFPGRFSGRQFSNSRSEMNVSTLELGDSALYLCASSPGRGDAYGYTFGSGTRLTVV.

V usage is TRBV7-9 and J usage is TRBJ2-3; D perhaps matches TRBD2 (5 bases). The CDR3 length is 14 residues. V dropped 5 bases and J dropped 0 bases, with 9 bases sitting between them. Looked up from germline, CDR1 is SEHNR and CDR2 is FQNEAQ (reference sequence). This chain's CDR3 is CASSPRASTDTQYF. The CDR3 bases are TGTGCCAGCAGCCCGAGGGCAAGCACAGATACGCAGTATTTT. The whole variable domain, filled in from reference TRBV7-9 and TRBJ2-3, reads DTGVSQNPRHKITKRGQNVTFRCDPISEHNRLYWYRQTLGQGPEFLTYFQNEAQLEKSRLLSDRFSAERPKGSFSTLEIQRTEQGDSAMYLCASSPRASTDTQYFGPGTRLTVL.

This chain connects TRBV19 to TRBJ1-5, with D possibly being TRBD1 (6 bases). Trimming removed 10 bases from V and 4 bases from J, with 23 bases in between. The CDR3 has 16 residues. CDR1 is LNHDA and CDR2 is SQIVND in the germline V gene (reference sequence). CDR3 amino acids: CATSGVRARRNQPQHF. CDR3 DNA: TGTGCCACCTCAGGGGTAAGGGCGCGTAGGAATCAGCCCCAGCATTTT.

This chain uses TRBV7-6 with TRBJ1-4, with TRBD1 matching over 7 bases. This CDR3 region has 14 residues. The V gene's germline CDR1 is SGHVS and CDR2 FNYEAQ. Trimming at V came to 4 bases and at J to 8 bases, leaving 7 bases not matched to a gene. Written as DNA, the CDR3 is TGTGCCAGCAGCTCCAGGGGGGTAGGGGAAAAACTGTTTTTT. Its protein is CASSSRGVGEKLFF.

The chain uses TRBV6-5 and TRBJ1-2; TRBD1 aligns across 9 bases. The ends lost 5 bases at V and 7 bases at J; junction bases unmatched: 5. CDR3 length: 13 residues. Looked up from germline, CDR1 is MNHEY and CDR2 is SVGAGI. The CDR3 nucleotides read TGTGCCAGCAGTACAAACAGGGGGCTTGGCTACACCTTC. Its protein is CASSTNRGLGYTF.

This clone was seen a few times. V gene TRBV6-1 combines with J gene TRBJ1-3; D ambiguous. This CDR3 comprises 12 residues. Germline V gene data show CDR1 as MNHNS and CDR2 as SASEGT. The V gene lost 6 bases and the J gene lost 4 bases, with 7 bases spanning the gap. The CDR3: CASRGLGNTIYF. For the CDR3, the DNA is TGTGCCAGCAGGGGGTTAGGAAACACCATATATTTT.